This T cell receptor (beta chain) was captured in a study of cytomegalovirus exposure and HLA in healthy donors. Background on the study: One earlier analysis, a look at roughly 170 million T cells, found fewer than 140 million unique TCR beta sequences.

This PCR relied on a set of 60 Vbeta primers and 13 Jbeta primers. The repertoire was sequenced with immunoSEQ multiplex PCR; TCRdb's copy has only in-frame clones and lacks some. The sample holds roughly 150,000 clones, roughly 80% seen once. The V end was cut by 4 bases, the J end by 1 base, with 13 bases between. This CDR3 has 15 amino acids. Germline CDR1 reads PRHDT; CDR2 reads FYEKMQ (reference sequence). V usage is TRBV13 and J usage is TRBJ1-1; D call uncertain. Sequenced material: PBMCs. This clonotype was obtained from a man aged 18-30 years in good health and CMV-seropositive. The CDR3 DNA follows: TGTGCCAGCAGCTACCCCCCCGGGGAGAACACTGAAGCTTTCTTT. Protein product: CASSYPPGENTEAFF.